What follows are 11 T cell receptor beta chains derived from one specimen sequenced in a study of cytomegalovirus exposure and HLA in healthy donors. Vbeta (60) and Jbeta (13) primers were used in the PCR. Sequencing was performed with immunoSEQ multiplex PCR; in TCRdb, only in-frame clones are kept and a portion is missing. The top ten hold 1.4% of the sample, which has over 35,000 clones, 77% seen once. Sample: PBMCs. These TCRs come from a young man in good health and CMV-seronegative.

This clone was seen only a few times. The chain uses TRBV4-2 and TRBJ1-1; tentatively, D is TRBD1 (5 bases). In germline, CDR1 is LGHNA, CDR2 YNFKEQ. V was clipped by 0 bases and J by 7 bases, with 18 bases between them. The CDR3 totals 16 residues. The CDR3 region is CASSQDVGTRGGEAFF. The CDR3 DNA reads TGTGCCAGCAGCCAAGACGTCGGGACTAGGGGTGGTGAAGCTTTCTTT.

This clone has more than one count but fewer than ten. This specimen includes other DNA sequences encoding the same CDR3. V is TRBV5-4 and J is TRBJ2-3; 14 bases line up with TRBD2. This CDR3 has 17 residues. CDR1 is SGHNT and CDR2 is YYREEE in the germline V gene (reference sequence). V dropped 3 bases and J dropped 3; count of bases not matched to a gene: 6. The CDR3 spells CASSSGTSGSWTDTQYF. The CDR3 coding sequence is TGTGCCAGCAGCTCCGGGACTAGCGGGAGTTGGACAGATACGCAGTATTTT.

Only a few counts were recorded for this clone. The gene calls are TRBV10-3 and TRBJ1-5, with 7 bases that match TRBD1. The CDR3 length is 14 residues. V lost 3 bases, J lost 7 bases, and 6 bases stayed unmatched. The germline gives CDR1 ENHRY, CDR2 SYGVKD. The CDR3 here is CAISDDRDGQPQHF. The CDR3 nucleotides read TGTGCCATCAGTGACGACAGGGACGGCCAGCCCCAGCATTTT.

Only a few counts were recorded for this clone. V and J are TRBV6-5 and TRBJ2-6; the match to TRBD1 covers 8 bases. CDR1 and CDR2 (germline): MNHEY, SVGAGI. With V trimmed by 1 base and J by 2 bases, 1 base remained unmatched. The CDR3 is 16 amino acids. CDR3 region: CASSYLQGAGANVLTF. The CDR3, as DNA: TGTGCCAGCAGTTACTTACAGGGGGCTGGGGCCAACGTCCTGACTTTC.

The rearrangement links TRBV28 to TRBJ2-7; tentative D call: TRBD1 (6 bases). The CDR3 consists of 11 residues. V was clipped by 8 bases and J by 4 bases, with 9 bases between them. The germline V gene encodes CDR1 MDHEN and CDR2 SYDVKM. In nucleotides, the CDR3 is TGTGCCAGCCGGGACAATTACGAGCAGTACTTC. Its translation is CASRDNYEQYF.

The CDR3 loop reads CASSFGREETQYF. The CDR3 DNA reads TGTGCCAGCAGCTTCGGCAGGGAAGAGACCCAGTACTTC. This chain uses TRBV11-3 with TRBJ2-5; D possibly corresponds to TRBD1 (5 bases). The CDR3 is made up of 13 amino acids. Deletions cut 3 bases from V and 3 bases from J, with 8 bases between. Germline V CDR1 and CDR2: SGHNT, YENEEA.

The chain is built from TRBV4-1 and TRBJ1-1; 9 bases line up with TRBD1. V was clipped by 2 bases and J by 8 bases; unmatched bases: 9. CDR3 length: 15 amino acids. Germline CDR1 and CDR2: MGHRA and YSYEKL. The CDR3 here is CASSQTGQGQREAFF. The CDR3 DNA reads TGCGCCAGCAGCCAAACGGGACAGGGTCAAAGAGAAGCTTTCTTT.

The chain employs TRBV7-8 and TRBJ2-7; 9 bases align to TRBD2. The CDR3 has 15 amino acids. V was clipped by 1 base and J by 7 bases; unmatched bases: 8. The germline gives CDR1 SGHVS, CDR2 FQNEAQ. CDR3: CASSLVGGRANEQYF. CDR3 sequence (DNA): TGTGCCAGCAGCTTAGTCGGCGGGAGGGCCAATGAGCAGTACTTC.

In this sample, this clone turned up a few times. This chain connects TRBV5-4 to TRBJ1-2, with 10 bases identical to TRBD1. The germline gives CDR1 SGHNT, CDR2 YYREEE (reference sequence). The V gene end was trimmed by 0 bases and the J gene end by 2 bases; junction bases not matched to a gene: 1. The CDR3 extends over 15 amino acids. The CDR3 loop is CASSLAGQGNYGYTF. CDR3 nucleotides: TGTGCCAGCAGCTTGGCGGGACAGGGGAACTATGGCTACACCTTC.

V and J are TRBV7-2 and TRBJ1-1, with D unresolved. Germline CDR1 is SGHTA and CDR2 is FQGNSA. The CDR3 runs to 13 residues. The germline V and J ends were trimmed by 7 bases and 1 base, with 10 bases remaining between them. The CDR3 sequence is CASTLSRNTEAFF. The CDR3 DNA reads TGTGCCAGCACCCTTTCCAGGAACACTGAAGCTTTCTTT. Drawing the rest from reference TRBV7-2 and TRBJ1-1, the complete variable domain is GAGVSQSPSNKVTEKGKDVELRCDPISGHTALYWYRQSLGQGLEFLIYFQGNSAPDKSGLPSDRFSAERTGGSVSTLTIQRTQQEDSAVYLCASTLSRNTEAFFGQGTRLTVV.

This rearrangement joins TRBV6-9 to TRBJ2-1, with D possibly TRBD2 on 6 matching bases. Germline CDR1 and CDR2: MNHGY and SVAAGI. Between the trimmed V and J ends, which lost 2 bases and 2 bases, there was a span of 13 bases. CDR3 size: 16 residues. CDR3 sequence reads: CASSYERERAYNEQFF. CDR3 nucleotides: TGTGCCAGCAGTTATGAACGGGAGAGGGCCTACAATGAGCAGTTCTTC.